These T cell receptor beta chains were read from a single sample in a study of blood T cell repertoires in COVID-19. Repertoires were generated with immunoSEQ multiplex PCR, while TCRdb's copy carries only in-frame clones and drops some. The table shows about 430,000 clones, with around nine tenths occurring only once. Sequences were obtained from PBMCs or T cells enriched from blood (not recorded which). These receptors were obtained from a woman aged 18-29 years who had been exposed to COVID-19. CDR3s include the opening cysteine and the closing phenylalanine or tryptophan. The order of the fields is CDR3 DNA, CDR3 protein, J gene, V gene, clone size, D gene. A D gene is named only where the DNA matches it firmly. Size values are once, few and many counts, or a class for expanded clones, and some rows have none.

CDR3 DNA: TGTGCCAGCAGAACAACTAGCGGGAGGGGTAATGAGCAGTTCTTC
CDR3 protein: CASRTTSGRGNEQFF
J gene: TRBJ2-1
V gene: TRBV6-5
clone size: .
D gene: TRBD2

CDR3 DNA: TGTGCCAGCAGCCTTGGGGGGGCGGCGAACACTGAAGCTTTCTTT
CDR3 protein: CASSLGGAANTEAFF
J gene: TRBJ1-1
V gene: TRBV11-1
clone size: .
D gene: .

CDR3 DNA: TGCGCCAGCAGCCAAGAGACCGGGACAGGGTTGGAAAAACTGTTTTTT
CDR3 protein: CASSQETGTGLEKLFF
J gene: TRBJ1-4
V gene: TRBV4-1
clone size: few
D gene: TRBD1

CDR3 DNA: TGTGCCAGCACACATCAGAACTATGGCTACACCTTC
CDR3 protein: CASTHQNYGYTF
J gene: TRBJ1-2
V gene: TRBV12-3/TRBV12-4
clone size: .
D gene: .

CDR3 DNA: TGTGCCAGTAAGGAGGACCATGACAGGGAGTGGTCCTATGGCTACACCTTC
CDR3 protein: CASKEDHDREWSYGYTF
J gene: TRBJ1-2
V gene: TRBV19
clone size: .
D gene: TRBD1

CDR3 DNA: TGTGCCAGCAGCCAAAGGGGACTGGAGAACACTGAAGCTTTCTTT
CDR3 protein: CASSQRGLENTEAFF
J gene: TRBJ1-1
V gene: TRBV14
clone size: .
D gene: .

CDR3 DNA: TGTGCCAGCAGTTTTCCGGGCGGGGAGACCCAGTACTTC
CDR3 protein: CASSFPGGETQYF
J gene: TRBJ2-5
V gene: TRBV28
clone size: .
D gene: .

CDR3 DNA: TGTGCCAGTAGGGAGACCGGGACAGGGATTCTCGAGACCCAGTACTTC
CDR3 protein: CASRETGTGILETQYF
J gene: TRBJ2-5
V gene: TRBV19
clone size: .
D gene: TRBD1

CDR3 DNA: TGCGCCAGCAGTGAGGGACAGGGGGCGCGGGAGCTGTTTTTT
CDR3 protein: CASSEGQGARELFF
J gene: TRBJ2-2
V gene: TRBV10-1
clone size: once
D gene: TRBD1

CDR3 DNA: TGTGCCAGCAGCTGGACAGACTCCTACGGGCAGTACTTC
CDR3 protein: CASSWTDSYGQYF
J gene: TRBJ2-7
V gene: TRBV5-5
clone size: many
D gene: .

CDR3 DNA: TGTGCCAGCAGCCAAGGGTCAGGTTGGACTTCGGTCTATGGCTACACCTTC
CDR3 protein: CASSQGSGWTSVYGYTF
J gene: TRBJ1-2
V gene: TRBV14
clone size: few
D gene: .

CDR3 DNA: TGCGCCAGCAGCTCAGGCTCCTACGAGCAGTACTTC
CDR3 protein: CASSSGSYEQYF
J gene: TRBJ2-7
V gene: TRBV5-1
clone size: few
D gene: .

CDR3 DNA: TGTGCCAGCAGTGTTATGTTGAACACTGAAGCTTTCTTT
CDR3 protein: CASSVMLNTEAFF
J gene: TRBJ1-1
V gene: TRBV2
clone size: .
D gene: .

CDR3 DNA: TGTGCCATCAGCGGGGAAGGCACAGATACGCAGTATTTT
CDR3 protein: CAISGEGTDTQYF
J gene: TRBJ2-3
V gene: TRBV10-3
clone size: .
D gene: .

CDR3 DNA: TGTGCCATCAGCAGGGGGCTTGGAAACACCATATATTTT
CDR3 protein: CAISRGLGNTIYF
J gene: TRBJ1-3
V gene: TRBV10-3
clone size: .
D gene: TRBD1

CDR3 DNA: TGTGCCAGCAGTTTGAGGGGGAACGTTCAGCCCCAGCATTTT
CDR3 protein: CASSLRGNVQPQHF
J gene: TRBJ1-5
V gene: TRBV28
clone size: .
D gene: .

CDR3 DNA: TGTGCCAGCAGTTTACCGCACCCGGGACTAGCGGGAACGAGCTCCTACGAGCAGTACTTC
CDR3 protein: CASSLPHPGLAGTSSYEQYF
J gene: TRBJ2-7
V gene: TRBV28
clone size: .
D gene: TRBD2

CDR3 DNA: TGTGCCAGCAGTGAGTGGGGACAGGTTAATGAAAAACTGTTTTTT
CDR3 protein: CASSEWGQVNEKLFF
J gene: TRBJ1-4
V gene: TRBV25-1
clone size: .
D gene: TRBD1

CDR3 DNA: TGTGCCAGCAGCCCTAGCGGGGGGCCGCTCATAGAGACCCAGTACTTC
CDR3 protein: CASSPSGGPLIETQYF
J gene: TRBJ2-5
V gene: TRBV6-2/TRBV6-3
clone size: .
D gene: TRBD2

CDR3 DNA: TGTGCCAGCAGTTTAGGAGGGGGTAGCGGGACTCAGTACTTC
CDR3 protein: CASSLGGGSGTQYF
J gene: TRBJ2-7
V gene: TRBV28
clone size: .
D gene: TRBD2

CDR3 DNA: TGTGCCAGCAGCTCAGGGGTTGCAAATCAGCCCCAGCATTTT
CDR3 protein: CASSSGVANQPQHF
J gene: TRBJ1-5
V gene: TRBV7-9
clone size: .
D gene: .

CDR3 DNA: TGCGCCAGCAGTTCGGGGAGAAGAGGTGAAAAACTGTTTTTT
CDR3 protein: CASSSGRRGEKLFF
J gene: TRBJ1-4
V gene: TRBV10-2
clone size: few
D gene: .

CDR3 DNA: TGTGCCAGCAGCTCGGGGGGAACAGGGTTTTATGGCTACACCTTC
CDR3 protein: CASSSGGTGFYGYTF
J gene: TRBJ1-2
V gene: TRBV5-5
clone size: .
D gene: .

CDR3 DNA: TGTGCCAGCAGTTCAGGGAAAGAGCAGTTCTTC
CDR3 protein: CASSSGKEQFF
J gene: TRBJ2-1
V gene: TRBV27
clone size: .
D gene: .

CDR3 DNA: TGTGCCAGCAGTACAGGGAGCTCTGGAAACACCATATATTTT
CDR3 protein: CASSTGSSGNTIYF
J gene: TRBJ1-3
V gene: TRBV6-6
clone size: once
D gene: .

CDR3 DNA: TGTGCCAGCAGTTACGGGGACGGAGGGGCTTCACCCCTCCACTTT
CDR3 protein: CASSYGDGGASPLHF
J gene: TRBJ1-6
V gene: TRBV6-6
clone size: once
D gene: .

CDR3 DNA: TGTGCCAGCTTTCTGCACGGCTCTGGAAACACCATATATTTT
CDR3 protein: CASFLHGSGNTIYF
J gene: TRBJ1-3
V gene: TRBV6-5
clone size: .
D gene: .

CDR3 DNA: TGTGCCAGCTCACCGGGCGGGGGACAAGAGACCCAGTACTTC
CDR3 protein: CASSPGGGQETQYF
J gene: TRBJ2-5
V gene: TRBV18
clone size: few
D gene: TRBD2

CDR3 DNA: TGTGCCAGTAGAACACTAACTAGCGGAGGGAGCTCCTACAATGAGCAGTTCTTC
CDR3 protein: CASRTLTSGGSSYNEQFF
J gene: TRBJ2-1
V gene: TRBV19
clone size: .
D gene: TRBD2

CDR3 DNA: TGTGCCAGTAGTATACGGCAGGGTAGGAATGAGCAGTTCTTC
CDR3 protein: CASSIRQGRNEQFF
J gene: TRBJ2-1
V gene: TRBV19
clone size: .
D gene: .

CDR3 DNA: TGTGCCAGCACCCGCGGGAACACTGAAGCTTTCTTT
CDR3 protein: CASTRGNTEAFF
J gene: TRBJ1-1
V gene: TRBV7-8
clone size: .
D gene: .

CDR3 DNA: TGTGCCAGCAGCTTAGACAGGACTACCTTCTACGAGCAGTACTTC
CDR3 protein: CASSLDRTTFYEQYF
J gene: TRBJ2-7
V gene: TRBV13
clone size: .
D gene: .

CDR3 DNA: TGCAGCGCGTTGACAGTGCACTACGAGCAGTACTTC
CDR3 protein: CSALTVHYEQYF
J gene: TRBJ2-7
V gene: TRBV29-1
clone size: once
D gene: .

CDR3 DNA: TGTGCCAGCAGCTTATCCACAGGGGCTGATACGCAGTATTTT
CDR3 protein: CASSLSTGADTQYF
J gene: TRBJ2-3
V gene: TRBV7-8
clone size: .
D gene: TRBD1

CDR3 DNA: TGTGCCAGCAGCACTGGGGGGGGCGCAGACAATGAGCAGTTCTTC
CDR3 protein: CASSTGGGADNEQFF
J gene: TRBJ2-1
V gene: TRBV21-1
clone size: .
D gene: .

CDR3 DNA: TGCAGTGCTAGTTTCGGCCACCGGAGGTCCTACGAGCAGTACTTC
CDR3 protein: CSASFGHRRSYEQYF
J gene: TRBJ2-7
V gene: TRBV20-1
clone size: once
D gene: .

CDR3 DNA: TGTGCCAGCAGCCAACAACAGGGCACAGATACGCAGTATTTT
CDR3 protein: CASSQQQGTDTQYF
J gene: TRBJ2-3
V gene: TRBV7-2
clone size: .
D gene: .

CDR3 DNA: TGCAGCGTTGCGGCAGGGCCATTTAGCACAGATACGCAGTATTTT
CDR3 protein: CSVAAGPFSTDTQYF
J gene: TRBJ2-3
V gene: TRBV29-1
clone size: few
D gene: .

CDR3 DNA: TGTGCCAGCACCCTGAGGTCCCTCGACACAGGGCCCTACGAGCAGTACTTC
CDR3 protein: CASTLRSLDTGPYEQYF
J gene: TRBJ2-7
V gene: TRBV5-8
clone size: .
D gene: .

CDR3 DNA: TGTGCCACCAGCTCCCGGGGTCCGAGCTCCTACGAGCAGTACTTC
CDR3 protein: CATSSRGPSSYEQYF
J gene: TRBJ2-7
V gene: TRBV15
clone size: once
D gene: .

CDR3 DNA: TGTGCCAGCAGATTTGGGACTCTAGCCTCGGAGACCCAGTACTTC
CDR3 protein: CASRFGTLASETQYF
J gene: TRBJ2-5
V gene: TRBV28
clone size: once
D gene: .

CDR3 DNA: TGTGCCAGCAGTTACCGTTTAGCGGAGTACTCCTACGAGCAGTACTTC
CDR3 protein: CASSYRLAEYSYEQYF
J gene: TRBJ2-7
V gene: TRBV6-5
clone size: .
D gene: .

CDR3 DNA: TGTGCCAGTAGTATCTCCCTACCCTACGAGCAGTACTTC
CDR3 protein: CASSISLPYEQYF
J gene: TRBJ2-7
V gene: TRBV19
clone size: .
D gene: .